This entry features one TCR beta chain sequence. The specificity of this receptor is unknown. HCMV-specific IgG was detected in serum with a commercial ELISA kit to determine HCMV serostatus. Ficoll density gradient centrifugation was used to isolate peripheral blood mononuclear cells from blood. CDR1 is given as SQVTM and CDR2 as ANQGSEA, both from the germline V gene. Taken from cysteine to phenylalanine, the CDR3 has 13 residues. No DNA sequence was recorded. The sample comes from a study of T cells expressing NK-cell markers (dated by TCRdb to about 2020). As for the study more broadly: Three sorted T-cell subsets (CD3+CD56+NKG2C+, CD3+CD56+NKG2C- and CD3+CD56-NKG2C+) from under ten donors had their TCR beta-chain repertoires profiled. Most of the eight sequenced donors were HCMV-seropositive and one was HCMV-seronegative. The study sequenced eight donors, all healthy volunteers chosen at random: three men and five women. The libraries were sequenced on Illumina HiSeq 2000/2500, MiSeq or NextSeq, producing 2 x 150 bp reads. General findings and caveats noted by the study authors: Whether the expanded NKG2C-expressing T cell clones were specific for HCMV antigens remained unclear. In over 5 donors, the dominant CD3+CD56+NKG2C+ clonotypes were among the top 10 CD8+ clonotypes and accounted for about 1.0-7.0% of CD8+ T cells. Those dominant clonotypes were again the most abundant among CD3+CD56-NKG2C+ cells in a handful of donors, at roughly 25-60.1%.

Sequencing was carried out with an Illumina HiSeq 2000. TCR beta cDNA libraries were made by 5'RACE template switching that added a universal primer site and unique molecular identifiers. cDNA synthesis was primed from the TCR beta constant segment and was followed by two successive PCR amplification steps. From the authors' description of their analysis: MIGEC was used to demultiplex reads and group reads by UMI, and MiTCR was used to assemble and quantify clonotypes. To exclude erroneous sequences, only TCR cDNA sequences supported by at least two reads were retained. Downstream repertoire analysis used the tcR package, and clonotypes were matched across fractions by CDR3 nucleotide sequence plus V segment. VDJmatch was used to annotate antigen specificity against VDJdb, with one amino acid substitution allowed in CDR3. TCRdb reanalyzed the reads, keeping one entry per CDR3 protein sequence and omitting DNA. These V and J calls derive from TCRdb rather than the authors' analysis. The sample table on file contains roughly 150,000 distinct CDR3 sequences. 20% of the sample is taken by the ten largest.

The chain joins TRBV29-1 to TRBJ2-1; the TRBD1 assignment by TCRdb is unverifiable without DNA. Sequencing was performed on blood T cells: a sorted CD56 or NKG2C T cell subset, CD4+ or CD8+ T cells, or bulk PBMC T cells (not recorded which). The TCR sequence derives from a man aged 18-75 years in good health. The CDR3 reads CSAPGGTNNEQFF.